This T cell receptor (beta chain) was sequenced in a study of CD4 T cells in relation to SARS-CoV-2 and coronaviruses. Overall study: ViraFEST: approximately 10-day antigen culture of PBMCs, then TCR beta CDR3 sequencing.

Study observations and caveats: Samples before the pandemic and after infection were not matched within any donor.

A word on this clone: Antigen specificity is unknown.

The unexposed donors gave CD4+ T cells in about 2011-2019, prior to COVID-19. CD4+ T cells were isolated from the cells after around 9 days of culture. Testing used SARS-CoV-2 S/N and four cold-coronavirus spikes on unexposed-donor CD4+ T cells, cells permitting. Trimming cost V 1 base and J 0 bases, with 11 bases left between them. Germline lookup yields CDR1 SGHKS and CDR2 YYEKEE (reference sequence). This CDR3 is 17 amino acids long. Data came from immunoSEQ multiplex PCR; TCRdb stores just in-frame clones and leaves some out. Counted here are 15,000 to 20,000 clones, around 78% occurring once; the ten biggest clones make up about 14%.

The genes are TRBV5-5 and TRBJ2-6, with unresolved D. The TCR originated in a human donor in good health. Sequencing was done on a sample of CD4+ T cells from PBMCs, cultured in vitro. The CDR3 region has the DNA TGTGCCAGCAGCTTGCTGGCAGGTAGCTCTGGGGCCAACGTCCTGACTTTC. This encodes CASSLLAGSSGANVLTF.